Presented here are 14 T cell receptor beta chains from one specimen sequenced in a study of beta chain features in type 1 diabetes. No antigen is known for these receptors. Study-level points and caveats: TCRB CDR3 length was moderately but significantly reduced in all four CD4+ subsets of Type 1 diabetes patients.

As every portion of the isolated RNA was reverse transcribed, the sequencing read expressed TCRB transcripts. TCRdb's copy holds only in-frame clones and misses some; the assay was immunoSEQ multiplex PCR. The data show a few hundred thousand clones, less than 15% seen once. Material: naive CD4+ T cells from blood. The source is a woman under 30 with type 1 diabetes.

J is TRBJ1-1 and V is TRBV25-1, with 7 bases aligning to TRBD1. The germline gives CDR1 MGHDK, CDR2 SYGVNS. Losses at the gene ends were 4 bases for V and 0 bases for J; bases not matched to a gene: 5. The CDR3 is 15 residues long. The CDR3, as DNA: TGTGCCAGCAGTGTAGGGGGCGCGTTGAACACTGAAGCTTTCTTT. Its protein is CASSVGGALNTEAFF. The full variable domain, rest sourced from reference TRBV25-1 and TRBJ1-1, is EADIYQTPRYLVIGTGKKITLECSQTMGHDKMYWYQQDPGMELHLIHYSYGVNSTEKGDLSSESTVSRIRTEHFPLTLESARPSHTSQYLCASSVGGALNTEAFFGQGTRLTVV.

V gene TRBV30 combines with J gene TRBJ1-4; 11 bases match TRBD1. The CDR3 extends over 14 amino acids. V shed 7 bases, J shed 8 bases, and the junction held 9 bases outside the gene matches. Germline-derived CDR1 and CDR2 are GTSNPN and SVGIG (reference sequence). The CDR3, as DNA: TGTGCCTCTTCACCCGGGACAGGGGGGGAAAAACTGTTTTTT. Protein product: CASSPGTGGEKLFF.

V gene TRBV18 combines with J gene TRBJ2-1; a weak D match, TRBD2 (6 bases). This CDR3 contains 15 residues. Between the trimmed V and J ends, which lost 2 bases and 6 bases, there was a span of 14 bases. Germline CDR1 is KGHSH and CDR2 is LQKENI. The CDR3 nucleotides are TGTGCCAGCTCACCAGGTCCTAGCGCCTTCAATGAGCAGTTCTTC. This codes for CASSPGPSAFNEQFF.

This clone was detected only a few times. CDR3 sequence (DNA): TGTGCCAGCAGCTTGATTGGCAAATCCGAGACCCAGTACTTC. Encoded protein: CASSLIGKSETQYF. The chain recombines TRBV7-9 with TRBJ2-5; unclear D gene. This CDR3 region has 14 residues. CDR1 and CDR2 from the germline V gene are SEHNR and FQNEAQ (reference sequence). Between the trimmed V and J ends, which lost 3 bases and 5 bases, there was a span of 13 bases.

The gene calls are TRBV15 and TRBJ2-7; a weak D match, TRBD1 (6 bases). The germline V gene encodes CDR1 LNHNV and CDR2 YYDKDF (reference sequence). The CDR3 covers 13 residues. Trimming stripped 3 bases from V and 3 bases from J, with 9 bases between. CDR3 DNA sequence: TGTGCCACCAGCAGGGGACACAGCTACGAGCAGTACTTC. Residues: CATSRGHSYEQYF.

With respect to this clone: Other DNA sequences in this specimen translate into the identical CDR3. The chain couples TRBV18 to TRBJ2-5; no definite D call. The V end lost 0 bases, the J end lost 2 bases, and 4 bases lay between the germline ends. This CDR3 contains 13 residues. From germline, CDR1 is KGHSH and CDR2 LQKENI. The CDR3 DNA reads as TGTGCCAGCTCACCACCATCTCAAGAGACCCAGTACTTC. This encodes CASSPPSQETQYF.

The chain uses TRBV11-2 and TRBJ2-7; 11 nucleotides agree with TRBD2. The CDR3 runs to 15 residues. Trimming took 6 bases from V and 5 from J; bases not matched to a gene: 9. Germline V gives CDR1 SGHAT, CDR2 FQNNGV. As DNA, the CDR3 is TGTGCCAGCAGACCTACTAGCGGGAGATCCCACGAGCAGTACTTC. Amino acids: CASRPTSGRSHEQYF.

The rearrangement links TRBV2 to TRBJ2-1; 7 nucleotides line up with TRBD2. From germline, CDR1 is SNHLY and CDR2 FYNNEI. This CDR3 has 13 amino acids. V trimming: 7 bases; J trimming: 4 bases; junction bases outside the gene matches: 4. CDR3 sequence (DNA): TGTGCCAGCAACAGCGGGATTTACAATGAGCAGTTCTTC. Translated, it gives CASNSGIYNEQFF.

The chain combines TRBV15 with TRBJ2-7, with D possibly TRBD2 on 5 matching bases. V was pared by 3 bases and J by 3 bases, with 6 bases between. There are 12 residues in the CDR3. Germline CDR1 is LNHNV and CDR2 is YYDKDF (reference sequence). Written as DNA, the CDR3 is TGTGCCACCAGCAGCACTAGCTACGAGCAGTACTTC. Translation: CATSSTSYEQYF.

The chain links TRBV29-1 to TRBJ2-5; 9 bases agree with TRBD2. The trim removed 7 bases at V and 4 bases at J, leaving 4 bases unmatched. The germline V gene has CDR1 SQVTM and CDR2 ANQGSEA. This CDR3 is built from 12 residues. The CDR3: CSAATSGETQYF. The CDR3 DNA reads TGCAGCGCCGCGACTAGCGGAGAGACCCAGTACTTC. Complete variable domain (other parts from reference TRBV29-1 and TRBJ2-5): SAVISQKPSRDICQRGTSLTIQCQVDSQVTMMFWYRQQPGQSLTLIATANQGSEATYESGFVIDKFPISRPNLTFSTLTVSNMSPEDSSIYLCSAATSGETQYFGPGTRLLVL.

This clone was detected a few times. In DNA form, the CDR3 reads TGTGCCTGGAAAACACGTCGGGGGTCCCTAGCTTTCTTT. Translating it yields CAWKTRRGSLAFF. V usage is TRBV30 and J usage is TRBJ1-1, with D perhaps TRBD1 (5 bases). V shed 4 bases and J shed 10 bases, with 19 bases lying between them. Per the germline V gene, CDR1 is GTSNPN and CDR2 is SVGIG (reference sequence). The CDR3 loop spans 13 amino acids.

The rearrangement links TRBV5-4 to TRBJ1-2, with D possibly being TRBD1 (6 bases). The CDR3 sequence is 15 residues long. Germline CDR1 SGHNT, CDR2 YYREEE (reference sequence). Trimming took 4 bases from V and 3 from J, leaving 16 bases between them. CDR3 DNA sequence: TGTGCCAGCAGCCTGGGGGCGGGTGCGGACTATGGCTACACCTTC. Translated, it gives CASSLGAGADYGYTF. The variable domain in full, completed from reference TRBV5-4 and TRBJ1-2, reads ETGVTQSPTHLIKTRGQQVTLRCSSQSGHNTVSWYQQALGQGPQFIFQYYREEENGRGNFPPRFSGLQFPNYSSELNVNALELDDSALYLCASSLGAGADYGYTFGSGTRLTVV.

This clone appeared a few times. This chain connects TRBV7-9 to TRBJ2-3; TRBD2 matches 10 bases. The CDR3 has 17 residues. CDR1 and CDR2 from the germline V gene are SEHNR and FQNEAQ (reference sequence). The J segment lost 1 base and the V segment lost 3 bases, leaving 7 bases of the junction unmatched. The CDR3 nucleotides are TGTGCCAGCAGCTTCGGGGGTAGCGGGAGGCGCACAGATACGCAGTATTTT. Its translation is CASSFGGSGRRTDTQYF.

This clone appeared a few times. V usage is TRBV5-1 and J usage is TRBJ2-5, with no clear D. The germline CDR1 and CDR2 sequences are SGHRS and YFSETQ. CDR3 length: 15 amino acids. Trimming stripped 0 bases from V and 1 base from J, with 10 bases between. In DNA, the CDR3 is TGCGCCAGCAGCTTGGGGCCATCCTCCCAAGAGACCCAGTACTTC. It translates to CASSLGPSSQETQYF.